Presented here are 4 T cell receptor beta chains from one specimen sequenced in a study of shared clonotypes between healthy human individuals. Only in-frame clones appear in the TCRdb table, and some are missing; sequencing was by immunoSEQ multiplex PCR. The sample shows over 2 million clones, 85% to 95% of them seen only once. Sequencing was performed on naive CD4+ T cells from PBMCs. Stated subset: CD45RA+ positively selected. These receptors all stem from a young man in good health. Some clones in this sample may be carry-over from other donors' samples.

CDR3 coding DNA: TGTGCCAGCAGCCAAGCAGGGGTTTTTGGGAACACTGAAGCTTTCTTT. This sequence encodes CASSQAGVFGNTEAFF. V and J are TRBV4-2 and TRBJ1-1; tentative D call: TRBD1 (6 bases). The V gene lost 1 base and the J gene lost 1 base, with 13 bases spanning the gap. Germline values: CDR1 LGHNA, CDR2 YNFKEQ. The CDR3 extends over 16 amino acids.

The rearrangement uses TRBV19 and TRBJ1-2; D remains unclear. The germline CDR1 and CDR2 sequences are LNHDA and SQIVND (reference sequence). The CDR3 length is 14 residues. Trimming shortened V by 6 bases and J by 2 bases, and 13 bases separated the two germline ends. CDR3 DNA: TGTGCCAGTAGAACCTCCCCATCGAACTATGGCTACACCTTC. This gives the protein CASRTSPSNYGYTF.

This clone was seen only once. V and J are TRBV19 and TRBJ2-5; TRBD2 matches at 14 bases. J lost 5 bases, V lost 2 bases, and 7 bases had no gene match. CDR1 and CDR2 (germline): LNHDA, SQIVND (reference sequence). CDR3 length: 17 residues. The CDR3 DNA is TGTGCCAGTAGTATAACCGGGACTAGCGGGAGTCTGGAGACCCAGTACTTC. Protein product: CASSITGTSGSLETQYF. The full variable domain, its missing parts supplied by reference TRBV19 and TRBJ2-5, is DGGITQSPKYLFRKEGQNVTLSCEQNLNHDAMYWYRQDPGQGLRLIYYSQIVNDFQKGDIAEGYSVSREKKESFPLTVTSAQKNPTAFYLCASSITGTSGSLETQYFGPGTRLLVL.

The rearrangement joins TRBV9 to TRBJ1-1; D gene ambiguous. Germline lookup yields CDR1 SGDLS and CDR2 YYNGEE. The V end lost 0 bases, the J end lost 1 base, and 10 bases lay between the germline ends. The length of the CDR3 is 15 residues. CDR3 residues: CASSVAAEKNTEAFF. CDR3 nucleotide sequence: TGTGCCAGCAGCGTAGCGGCAGAAAAGAACACTGAAGCTTTCTTT.